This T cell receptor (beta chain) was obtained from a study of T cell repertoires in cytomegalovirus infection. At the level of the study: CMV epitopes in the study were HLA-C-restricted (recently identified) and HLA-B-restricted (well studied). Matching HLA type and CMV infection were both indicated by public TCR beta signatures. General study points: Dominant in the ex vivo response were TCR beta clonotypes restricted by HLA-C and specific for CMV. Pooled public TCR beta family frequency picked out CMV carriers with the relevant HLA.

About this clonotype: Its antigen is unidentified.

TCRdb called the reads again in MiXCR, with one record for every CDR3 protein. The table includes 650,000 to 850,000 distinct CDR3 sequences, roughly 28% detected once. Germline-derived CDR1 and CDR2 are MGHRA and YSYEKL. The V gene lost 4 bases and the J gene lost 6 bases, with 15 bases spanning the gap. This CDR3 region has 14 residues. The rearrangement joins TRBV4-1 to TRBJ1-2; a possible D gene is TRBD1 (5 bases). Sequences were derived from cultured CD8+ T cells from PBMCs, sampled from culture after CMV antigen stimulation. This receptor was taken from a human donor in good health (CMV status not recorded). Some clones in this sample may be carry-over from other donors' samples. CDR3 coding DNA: TGCGCCAGCAGCCTGGGACTCCCTAGGAATGGCTACACCTTC. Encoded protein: CASSLGLPRNGYTF.